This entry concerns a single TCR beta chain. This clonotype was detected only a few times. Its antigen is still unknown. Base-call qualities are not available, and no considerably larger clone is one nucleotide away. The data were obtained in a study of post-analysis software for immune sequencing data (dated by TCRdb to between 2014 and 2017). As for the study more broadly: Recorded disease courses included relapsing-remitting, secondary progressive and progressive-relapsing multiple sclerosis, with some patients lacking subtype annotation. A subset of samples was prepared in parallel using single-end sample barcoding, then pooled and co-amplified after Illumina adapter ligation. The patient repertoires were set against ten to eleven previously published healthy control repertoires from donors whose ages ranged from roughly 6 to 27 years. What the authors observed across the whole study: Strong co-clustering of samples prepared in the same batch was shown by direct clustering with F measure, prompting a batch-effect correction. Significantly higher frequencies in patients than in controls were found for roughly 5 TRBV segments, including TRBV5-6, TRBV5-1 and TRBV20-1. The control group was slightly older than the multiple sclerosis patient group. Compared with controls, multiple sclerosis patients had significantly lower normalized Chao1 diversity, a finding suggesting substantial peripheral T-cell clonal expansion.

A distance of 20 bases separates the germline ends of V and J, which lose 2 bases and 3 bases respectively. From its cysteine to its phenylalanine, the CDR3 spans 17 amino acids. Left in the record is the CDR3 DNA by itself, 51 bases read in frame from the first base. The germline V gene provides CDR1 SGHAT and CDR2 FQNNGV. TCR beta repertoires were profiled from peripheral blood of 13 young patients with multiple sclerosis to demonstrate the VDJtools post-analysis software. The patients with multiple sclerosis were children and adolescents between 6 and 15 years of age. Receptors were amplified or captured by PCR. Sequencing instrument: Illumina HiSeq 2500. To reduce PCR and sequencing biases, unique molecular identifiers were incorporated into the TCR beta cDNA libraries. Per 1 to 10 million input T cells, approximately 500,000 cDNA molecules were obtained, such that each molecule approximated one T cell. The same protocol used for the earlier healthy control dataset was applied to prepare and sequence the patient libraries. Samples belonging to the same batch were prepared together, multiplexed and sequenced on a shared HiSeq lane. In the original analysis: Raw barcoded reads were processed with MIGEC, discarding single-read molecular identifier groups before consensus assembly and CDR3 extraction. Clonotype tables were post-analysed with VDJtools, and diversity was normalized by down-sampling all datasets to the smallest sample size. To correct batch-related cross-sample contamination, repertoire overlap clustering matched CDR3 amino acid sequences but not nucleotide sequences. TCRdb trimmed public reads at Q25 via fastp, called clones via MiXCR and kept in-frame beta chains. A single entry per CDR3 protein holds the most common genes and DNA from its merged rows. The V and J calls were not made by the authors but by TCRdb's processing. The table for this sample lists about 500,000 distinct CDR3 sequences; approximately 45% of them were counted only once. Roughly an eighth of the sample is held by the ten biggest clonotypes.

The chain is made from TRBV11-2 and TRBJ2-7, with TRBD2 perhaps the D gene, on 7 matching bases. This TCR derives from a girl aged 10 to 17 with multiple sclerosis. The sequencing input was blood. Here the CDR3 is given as CASSLRGGATVGYEQYF. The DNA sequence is TGTGCCAGCAGCTTAAGGGGGGGGGCCACCGTCGGCTACGAGCAGTACTTC.